This T cell receptor beta chain was found in a study of brain T cells in children with intractable seizures. Concerning this clone itself: Its antigen is currently unknown.

The V gene lost 4 bases and the J gene lost 0 bases, with 13 bases spanning the gap. The CDR3 has 15 amino acids. In germline, CDR1 is SGHVS, CDR2 FNYEAQ. The method was immunoSEQ multiplex PCR; TCRdb's version includes in-frame clones alone and lacks a portion of them. The sample shows under 400,000 clones, about 94% of them seen only once. Specified time point: blood from clinic visit 5 months post-surgery; TSC patient then seizure free. Patients received at least one anti-epileptic drug before surgery. Findings and caveats of the study: Pre- and post-surgery blood differed in depth, so pre-surgery absences may be undersampling.

The gene calls are TRBV7-6 and TRBJ2-7, with D tentatively TRBD1 (6 bases). This TCR was recovered from a boy under two years old with tuberous sclerosis and intractable seizures. Specimen: peripheral blood, collected more than 4 months after surgery. CDR3 nucleotide sequence: TGTGCCAGCAGCTCAAGCCGGGACACCTCCTACGAGCAGTACTTC. It yields the protein CASSSSRDTSYEQYF.